The text below deals with one T cell receptor (beta chain). Antigen specificity is unknown. Investigators isolated RNA and reverse transcribed it into cDNA to act as the sequencing template. Method: immunoSEQ multiplex PCR; TCRdb's copy keeps in-frame clones and lacks some. The sample has some 150,000 clones; roughly 60% are singletons. The treatment here: oral pan-JAK inhibitor, 5-10 mg twice daily. This sample is part of a study of CD8+ T cells in alopecia areata. Study-level background: The study gave treated patients oral tofacitinib at 5 to 10 mg twice daily.

Regarding the study as a whole: There were many expanded lesional clones persisting in scalp and blood during tofacitinib. Tofacitinib yielded significantly lower scalp clonality and fewer expanded CD8+ clones among the top 100.

Germline V gene data show CDR1 as PRHDT and CDR2 as FYEKMQ (reference sequence). Trimming pared 4 bases from V and 5 bases from J, leaving 17 bases between. The CDR3 has 15 amino acids. The input for sequencing was CD4+ T cells sorted from blood, taken between weeks 55 and 65, from a patient treated with tofacitinib. The chain recombines TRBV13 with TRBJ1-1; D is perhaps TRBD1 (5 bases). The sequence was obtained from a human donor with alopecia areata. This CDR3 is CASSSPPGVGTEAFF. CDR3 bases: TGTGCCAGCAGCTCCCCTCCGGGGGTGGGAACTGAAGCTTTCTTT.